Listed here are 7 T cell receptor beta chains from one sample, sequenced in a study of CD8+CD57+ T cells in acquired aplastic anemia. Researchers used genomic DNA as the template to profile TCR beta VDJ and CDR3. MiXCR, run by TCRdb on the reads, gives a single entry per CDR3 protein. This sample carries about 240,000 distinct CDR3 sequences, around half of them seen once, and the ten largest clones take 7% to 9.5%. The sequenced patients had an expansion of CD8+CD57+ cells seen by flow cytometry. Sequences were obtained from sorted CD4+, CD8+, or CD8+CD57+ T cells (not recorded which) from PBMCs. These receptor sequences come from a human donor with aplastic anemia.

This clonotype has more than one count but fewer than ten. This CDR3 reads CASGRGEGSGWGNNEQFF. CDR3 coding DNA: TGTGCCAGCGGTCGGGGGGAGGGAAGTGGATGGGGCAACAATGAGCAGTTCTTC. The chain is built from TRBV6-5 and TRBJ2-1; 7 bases agree with TRBD2. J was trimmed by 5 bases and V by 8 bases; bases with no gene match: 21. CDR3 length: 18 residues. Germline V CDR1 and CDR2: MNHEY, SVGAGI.

Written as DNA, the CDR3 is TGTGCCAGCAGTCGGACACCTGAAGGCTACACCTTC. Translated, it gives CASSRTPEGYTF. V gene TRBV7-9 combines with J gene TRBJ1-2, with D possibly being TRBD1 (5 bases). Germline CDR1 reads SEHNR; CDR2 reads FQNEAQ (reference sequence). The CDR3 is 12 residues long. V gave up 6 bases and J gave up 8 bases, with 13 bases separating them.

Points on this clonotype: Given a much more abundant clone one base away, this may be a read error. The CDR3 loop is CASSDTRLNTEASF. The CDR3 coding sequence is TGTGCCAGCAGTGATACACGTTTGAACACTGAAGCTTCCTTT. The chain joins TRBV6-5 to TRBJ1-1; D ambiguous. Germline V gene data show CDR1 as MNHEY and CDR2 as SVGAGI. The CDR3 has 14 amino acids.

This clonotype was counted at least ten times. The chain couples TRBV7-8 to TRBJ2-7; a weak D match, TRBD2 (6 bases). Trimming removed 5 bases from V and 2 bases from J, with 16 bases in between. The CDR3 extends over 15 amino acids. Germline CDR1 reads SGHVS; CDR2 reads FQNEAQ. The DNA for the CDR3 is TGTGCCAGCAGCCCCAATAGCGGTGTGACCTACGAGCAGTACTTC. It codes for CASSPNSGVTYEQYF.

This clonotype is a singleton in its sample. V gene TRBV15 combines with J gene TRBJ2-1; D is perhaps TRBD2 (5 bases). Trimming shortened V by 5 bases and J by 8 bases, and 16 bases separated the two germline ends. CDR1 is LNHNV and CDR2 is YYDKDF in the germline V gene (reference sequence). This CDR3 is built from 14 residues. CDR3 nucleotides: TGTGCCACCAGCGGGAGAGGGAACAGCGATGAGCAGTTCTTC. Translated: CATSGRGNSDEQFF.

This clonotype was counted only a few times. CDR3 sequence: CASSDDSGSKDTQYF. CDR3 sequence (DNA): TGTGCCAGCAGTGACGATAGCGGGTCGAAAGATACGCAGTATTTT. The chain employs TRBV6-4 and TRBJ2-3; the match to TRBD2 covers 7 bases. CDR1 and CDR2 from the germline V gene are MRHNA and SNTAGT. V gave up 2 bases and J gave up 5 bases; unmatched junction bases: 7. This CDR3 is built from 15 residues.

V usage is TRBV7-9 and J usage is TRBJ2-1; tentative D call: TRBD1 (7 bases). Germline assignment: CDR1 SEHNR and CDR2 FQNEAQ (reference sequence). The CDR3 spans 15 residues. V was shortened by 4 bases and J by 5 bases, with 15 bases between the two germline ends. CDR3 nucleotide sequence: TGTGCCAGCAGCTCGGCGGGACAGCTAAACAATGAGCAGTTCTTC. It translates to CASSSAGQLNNEQFF.